This T cell receptor (beta chain) was observed in a study of T cell responses to AZD1222 COVID-19 vaccine (dated by TCRdb to the early 2020s). For the study in its entirety: Because spike-specific TCR depth and breadth did not differ between the two schedules, AZD1222 recipients who got a second dose at roughly 4 weeks were pooled with those who got a second dose at roughly 12 weeks. Trial participants were enrolled by age into subgroups of 18-55, 56-69 and 70-plus years, and 148, 28 and 57 TCR-sequenced participants, respectively, were included in these subgroups. TCR sequencing was performed for fewer than 250 trial participants, of whom about 200 were given two doses of AZD1222 and around 25 were given two doses of MenACWY control vaccine.

Per the publication, the time point label means: baseline before first vaccination. The vaccinee samples were drawn from two UK trials, COV001 and COV002, one of which was a single-blind randomized controlled phase 2/3 trial testing AZD1222 (ChAdOx1 nCoV-19) in healthy adults. For TCRbeta chain sequencing, PBMC samples were collected from trial participants at day 0 and at day 28 after the second dose. V is shortened by 2 bases, J by 7 bases, and the region joining them spans 16 bases. CDR3 length: 14 amino acids, cysteine to phenylalanine. Of all the DNA, just the CDR3 is kept, 42 bases in frame from base 1. Points on this clone: Its antigen is currently not known. It has no much larger one-base neighbor in the sample; base qualities were not kept.

The investigation overall reported the following: Only a handful of AZD1222 recipients were SARS-CoV-2 seropositive at baseline, limiting conclusions about previously exposed vaccinees. Spike-specific TCR breadth and depth rose significantly after two AZD1222 doses compared with day 0 and with MenACWY recipients. Most participants were white British and females outnumbered males, and the authors suggested that clonal diversity may have been underestimated. Because no samples from the day 14 peak response were available, repertoires could be characterized only after the peak T cell response. In the small 56-69-year group, the increase in depth fell short of significance, most likely because of low power. The vaccine-associated CD4 TCRs covered the entire spike protein, and the dominant responses fell in regions 160-218 and 743-854. Epitopes outside the regions mutated in the B.1.351 and B.1.1.7 variants were reportedly recognized by nearly half of the unique spike-specific TCRs.

The CDR3 regions of human TCRbeta chains were analyzed by immunosequencing. Regarding the original processing steps: Repertoire TCRs were checked for matches against a reference library of SARS-CoV-2-specific TCRs that had been generated using the MIRA antigen-specificity platform. Breadth meant the fraction of unique TCRs that were SARS-CoV-2-associated, whereas depth meant the fraction of total T cells that were SARS-CoV-2-associated. Using the MIRA data, each spike-specific TCR was mapped to the spike region that the TCR reacts to and placed in a CD4 or CD8 class. Log10-transformed breadth and depth values were compared by one-way ANOVA with Sidak's multiple comparisons tests. TCRdb stores this immuneACCESS table with in-frame sequences only. Part of the clones is absent; in the studies checked, under half of the shortfall reflects unresolved V genes, and no reason is known for the rest. That table is the source of V, J and clone size, and D and trimming were worked out from the DNA. For this sample the table gives roughly 99,000 clones, of which more than 75% were detected only once. The top ten constitute 20% to 25% of the sample.

The material was peripheral blood, obtained on day 0 of AZD1222 vaccination. Recombination joined TRBV5-3 with TRBJ2-7; the D gene assignment is ambiguous. TRBV5-3 is given ORF status, its function remaining uncertain. This sequence was found in an adult in good health. In nucleotides, the sequence is TGTGCCAGAAGCTTTTCCAGACAAATAGGGGAGCAGTACTTC. This sequence encodes CARSFSRQIGEQYF.